The text below deals with one TCR beta chain. In the study's own analysis: Reference gene primer amplification gave estimated nucleated cell counts. Repertoires were generated with immunoSEQ multiplex PCR, while TCRdb's copy carries only in-frame clones and drops some. V and J calls and clone size are those listed in that table; D and trimming were worked out from the DNA. This table holds 110,000 to 150,000 clones, 85% to 90% found once. The entry originates in a study of blood T cell repertoires in COVID-19. Study-level information: Acute-phase and convalescent COVID-19 samples originated in the United States, Italy and Spain. Nucleic acid was either cDNA or gDNA, and it came from T cells, B-cell-depleted T cells, or PBMCs.

This clonotype was sampled from a man aged 60-69 years with active or convalescent COVID-19. Sample: peripheral blood.

CDR3 sequence (DNA): TGTGCCAGCAGCCGCGGGACGGGCTACAATGAGCAGTTCTTC. Its translation is CASSRGTGYNEQFF. The chain recombines TRBV4-2 with TRBJ2-1; TRBD2 is a possible D gene (6 bases). The CDR3 extends over 14 amino acids. Germline CDR1 and CDR2: LGHNA and YNFKEQ. V was cut by 4 bases and J by 3 bases, with 10 bases left in between.